These 23 T cell receptor beta chains were all obtained from the same sample, sequenced in a study of identical twins. Each CDR3 protein is one row after TCRdb ran MiXCR on the 5' RACE reads. The sample carries under 250,000 distinct CDR3 sequences, roughly 13% recorded once. This sample also belongs to another study, concerning yellow fever vaccine responses in identical twins.

The sequencing input was memory (CD45RO+) T cells sorted from blood. These receptors were collected from a woman under 30 in good health.

This clonotype was counted between two and nine times. The chain recombines TRBV7-2 with TRBJ2-3; 7 bases are shared with TRBD2. Germline V gene lookup returns CDR1 SGHTA and CDR2 FQGNSA. This CDR3 contains 17 residues. Trimming took 5 bases from V and 6 from J; bases not matched to a gene: 17. The CDR3 region is CASSRFEGGPVYDTQYF. CDR3 in DNA: TGTGCCAGCAGCCGCTTTGAGGGAGGGCCTGTTTATGATACGCAGTATTTT.

Only a few counts were recorded for this clonotype. This chain links TRBV7-6 with TRBJ2-1, with 12 bases that match TRBD2. The V segment lost 5 bases and the J segment 8 bases; nucleotides outside the gene matches: 7. The germline gives CDR1 SGHVS, CDR2 FNYEAQ. The CDR3 extends over 15 amino acids. CDR3 nucleotide sequence: TGTGCCAGCAGCGTTACTAGCGGGGGGCTACATGAGCAGTTCTTC. Protein: CASSVTSGGLHEQFF.

This clonotype was recorded a few times. The chain uses TRBV3-1 and TRBJ2-1; no clear D. The length of the CDR3 is 14 residues. Germline assignment: CDR1 LGHDT and CDR2 YNNKEL (reference sequence). V lost 1 base and J lost 6, with 10 bases in between. CDR3 region: CASSQGSVPNEQFF. The DNA of the CDR3 is TGTGCCAGCAGCCAAGGTAGTGTCCCCAATGAGCAGTTCTTC.

At least ten counts were recorded for this clonotype. V and J are TRBV5-1 and TRBJ2-2; TRBD2 aligns across 9 bases. Germline V gives CDR1 SGHRS, CDR2 YFSETQ. V lost 4 bases and J lost 5; bases outside the gene matches: 12. The CDR3 is made up of 17 amino acids. The CDR3 spells CASSPKGLAGTTGELFF. CDR3 DNA sequence: TGCGCCAGCAGCCCGAAAGGGCTAGCGGGGACGACCGGGGAGCTGTTTTTT.

The CDR3 loop reads CASSSGTDFSGANVLTF. CDR3 sequence (DNA): TGTGCCAGCAGTTCCGGGACAGACTTCTCTGGGGCCAACGTCCTGACTTTC. The genes are TRBV28 and TRBJ2-6; 7 nucleotides agree with TRBD1. With V trimmed by 4 bases and J by 0 bases, 6 bases remained unmatched. The CDR3 consists of 17 residues. Per germline, CDR1 MDHEN and CDR2 SYDVKM. Combining the CDR3 with reference TRBV28 and TRBJ2-6 gives the whole variable domain DVKVTQSSRYLVKRTGEKVFLECVQDMDHENMFWYRQDPGLGLRLIYFSYDVKMKEKGDIPEGYSVSREKKERFSLILESASTNQTSMYLCASSSGTDFSGANVLTFGAGSRLTVL.

This clonotype came up a few times. The rearrangement joins TRBV20-1 to TRBJ2-3; the match to TRBD2 covers 11 bases. V dropped 3 bases and J dropped 3; count of bases not matched to a gene: 8. The length of the CDR3 is 16 residues. The germline CDR1 and CDR2 sequences are DFQATT and SNEGSKA (reference sequence). CDR3 coding DNA: TGCAGTGCTAGCCCCATACTAGCGGGGGTAACAGATACGCAGTATTTT. It yields the protein CSASPILAGVTDTQYF.

This clonotype was seen at least ten times. The chain employs TRBV12-3 or TRBV12-4 and TRBJ2-7; D is possibly TRBD1 or TRBD2 (5 bases each). This CDR3 has 16 residues. Trimming stripped 2 bases from V and 0 bases from J, with 14 bases between. CDR3 residues: CASSLRSGTNSYEQYF. The CDR3 bases are TGTGCCAGCAGTTTACGCTCAGGGACCAACTCCTACGAGCAGTACTTC.

In its sample, this clonotype was seen many times. This chain connects TRBV29-1 to TRBJ2-7; 8 nucleotides agree with TRBD1. The length of the CDR3 is 15 residues. With V trimmed by 1 base and J by 3 bases, 8 bases remained unmatched. Germline-derived CDR1 and CDR2 are SQVTM and ANQGSEA. The CDR3 nucleotides read TGCAGCGTTGAAGGGACCAGGGACAGGAACTACGAGCAGTACTTC. Translation gives CSVEGTRDRNYEQYF.

V is TRBV5-6 and J is TRBJ1-1; the match to TRBD1 covers 10 bases. Germline CDR1 SGHDT, CDR2 YYEEEE. The CDR3 covers 15 residues. Germline trimming cut 4 bases from V and 2 bases from J; bases unmatched to any gene: 5. The CDR3 nucleotides are TGTGCCAGCAGCCCGGGGGACAGGGGAAACACTGAAGCTTTCTTT. Its translation: CASSPGDRGNTEAFF.

This clonotype was seen more than once but under ten times. V and J are TRBV5-1 and TRBJ2-3; TRBD1 might be the D (5 bases). Trimming shortened V by 1 base and J by 3 bases, and 12 bases separated the two germline ends. CDR3 length: 15 residues. Germline CDR1 reads SGHRS; CDR2 reads YFSETQ. CDR3 in amino acids: CASSLIREGTDTQYF. In DNA form, the CDR3 reads TGCGCCAGCAGCTTGATCAGGGAAGGGACAGATACGCAGTATTTT.

This clonotype was seen many times. The chain links TRBV6-5 to TRBJ2-1; weak D call: TRBD2 (7 bases). V lost 2 bases and J lost 5, with 13 bases in between. The CDR3 runs 15 residues. Germline CDR1 MNHEY, CDR2 SVGAGI. CDR3 amino acids: CASSYGGAGNNEQFF. CDR3 nucleotide sequence: TGTGCCAGCAGTTACGGGGGGGCGGGGAACAATGAGCAGTTCTTC.

This clonotype was found a few times. The chain links TRBV10-1 to TRBJ2-7; 9 nucleotides line up with TRBD1. Germline-derived CDR1 and CDR2 are WNHNN and SYGVQD (reference sequence). The V and J ends lost 7 bases and 3 bases, in that order; junction bases with no gene match: 4. The CDR3 loop spans 13 amino acids. This CDR3 reads CASNQGQGYEQYF. The DNA for the CDR3 is TGCGCCAGCAACCAGGGACAGGGCTACGAGCAGTACTTC.

This clonotype was seen a handful of times. The chain couples TRBV4-1 to TRBJ2-3, with no clear D. The CDR3 length is 14 residues. CDR1 is MGHRA, CDR2 YSYEKL, per germline. V was cut by 0 bases and J by 5 bases, with 9 bases left in between. The CDR3 here is CASSQDLLRDTQYF. In DNA form, the CDR3 reads TGCGCCAGCAGCCAAGATCTCCTCCGAGATACGCAGTATTTT.

The chain combines TRBV4-3 with TRBJ2-2, with no clear D. CDR3 length equals 14 residues. Germline V lookup: CDR1 LGHNA, CDR2 YSLEER. The V gene lost 0 bases and the J gene lost 5 bases, with 7 bases spanning the gap. Here the CDR3 reads CASSQDRSTGELFF. The CDR3 DNA follows: TGCGCCAGCAGCCAAGATCGATCGACCGGGGAGCTGTTTTTT.

This clonotype was observed a few times. The chain carries TRBV2 and TRBJ2-3; tentatively, D is TRBD1 (7 bases). The CDR3 covers 16 residues. Trimming cost V 6 bases and J 1 base, with 17 bases left between them. Per the germline V gene, CDR1 is SNHLY and CDR2 is FYNNEI. The CDR3: CASRGGGTAGTDTQYF. The CDR3 DNA reads as TGTGCCAGCAGGGGAGGAGGGACAGCTGGCACAGATACGCAGTATTTT.

This clonotype was seen more than once but under ten times. The chain has TRBV6-1 and TRBJ1-2; D is perhaps TRBD1 (5 bases). This CDR3 contains 13 residues. Trimming took 6 bases from V and 7 from J, leaving 15 bases between them. CDR1 is MNHNS, CDR2 SASEGT, per germline. Here the CDR3 DNA reads TGTGCCAGCAGGGAACAGCAGGGCTCTGGCTACACCTTC. Translation: CASREQQGSGYTF.

This clonotype was seen at least ten times. The CDR3 reads CASSQGTANYGYTF. CDR3 coding DNA: TGTGCCAGCAGCCAAGGGACAGCTAACTATGGCTACACCTTC. This rearrangement joins TRBV12-3 or TRBV12-4 to TRBJ1-2, with 7 bases fitting TRBD1. This CDR3 contains 14 residues. V lost 6 bases to trimming and J lost 0 bases; unmatched junction nucleotides: 4.

In its sample, this clonotype was seen many times. The chain carries TRBV24-1 and TRBJ2-2; D gene unclear. CDR1 KGHDR and CDR2 SFDVKD come from the germline V gene. The CDR3 is made up of 12 amino acids. Between the trimmed V and J ends, which lost 6 bases and 6 bases, there was a span of 7 bases. The CDR3 DNA reads as TGTGCCACCAGTCCCTTTTCCGGGGAGCTGTTTTTT. It codes for CATSPFSGELFF.

The chain is built from TRBV6-4 and TRBJ2-3, with 8 bases identical to TRBD2. The germline V gene encodes CDR1 MRHNA and CDR2 SNTAGT. The CDR3 has 15 residues. The ends lost 0 bases at V and 6 bases at J; junction bases unmatched: 5. This CDR3 is CASSDSPGGMDTQYF. The CDR3 coding sequence is TGTGCCAGCAGTGACTCACCGGGGGGGATGGATACGCAGTATTTT.

This CDR3 reads CASRPLNSPLHF. CDR3 nucleotides: TGTGCCAGCCGACCGCTTAATTCACCCCTCCACTTT. The rearrangement joins TRBV7-2 to TRBJ1-6; D remains unclear. CDR3 size: 12 residues. The V end lost 8 bases, the J end lost 6 bases, and 8 bases lay between the germline ends. The germline V gene encodes CDR1 SGHTA and CDR2 FQGNSA.

The chain carries TRBV18 and TRBJ2-5; no definite D call. Germline V gene data show CDR1 as KGHSH and CDR2 as LQKENI. V was clipped by 2 bases and J by 5 bases, with 6 bases between them. The CDR3 runs 12 residues. The DNA for the CDR3 is TGTGCCAGCTCACCAAATCGTGAGACCCAGTACTTC. Encoded protein: CASSPNRETQYF.

This clonotype showed up just a few times. The gene calls are TRBV11-2 and TRBJ2-5, with 11 bases fitting TRBD2. Germline CDR1 reads SGHAT; CDR2 reads FQNNGV. V dropped 0 bases and J dropped 4; count of bases not matched to a gene: 7. The CDR3 runs 17 residues. CDR3 sequence: CASSLEGSSGRRETQYF. The CDR3 region has the DNA TGTGCCAGCAGCTTAGAGGGGTCTAGCGGGAGGCGAGAGACCCAGTACTTC. Supplemented by reference TRBV11-2 and TRBJ2-5, the full variable domain reads EAGVAQSPRYKIIEKRQSVAFWCNPISGHATLYWYQQILGQGPKLLIQFQNNGVVDDSQLPKDRFSAERLKGVDSTLKIQPAKLEDSAVYLCASSLEGSSGRRETQYFGPGTRLLVL.

The chain employs TRBV30 and TRBJ2-7; TRBD1 might be the D (5 bases). V lost 5 bases, J lost 4 bases, and 9 bases lay in between. The CDR3 spans 11 residues. The germline V gene encodes CDR1 GTSNPN and CDR2 SVGIG (reference sequence). The CDR3 is CAWCRGYEQYF. CDR3 nucleotide sequence: TGTGCCTGGTGTAGGGGTTACGAGCAGTACTTC.